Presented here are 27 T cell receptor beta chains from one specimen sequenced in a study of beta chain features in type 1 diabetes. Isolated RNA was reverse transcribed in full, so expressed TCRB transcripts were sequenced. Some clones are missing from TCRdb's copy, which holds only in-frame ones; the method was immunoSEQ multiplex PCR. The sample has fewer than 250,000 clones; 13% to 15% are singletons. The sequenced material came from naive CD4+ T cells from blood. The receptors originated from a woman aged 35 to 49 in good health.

This chain's CDR3 is CASTYRDGFYGYTF. Here the CDR3 DNA reads TGTGCCAGCACCTACCGGGATGGGTTCTATGGCTACACCTTC. V and J are TRBV6-6 and TRBJ1-2, with D hard to call. Germline V gene sequence: CDR1 MNHNY, CDR2 SVGAGI (reference sequence). Trimming removed 7 bases from V and 4 bases from J, with 16 bases in between. CDR3 length: 14 amino acids.

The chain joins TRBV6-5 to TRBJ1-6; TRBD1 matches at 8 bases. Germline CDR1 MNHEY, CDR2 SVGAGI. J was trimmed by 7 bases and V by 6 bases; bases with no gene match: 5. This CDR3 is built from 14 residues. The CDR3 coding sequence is TGTGCCAGCAGCAAGACAGGGGTGAATTCACCCCTCCACTTT. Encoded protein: CASSKTGVNSPLHF.

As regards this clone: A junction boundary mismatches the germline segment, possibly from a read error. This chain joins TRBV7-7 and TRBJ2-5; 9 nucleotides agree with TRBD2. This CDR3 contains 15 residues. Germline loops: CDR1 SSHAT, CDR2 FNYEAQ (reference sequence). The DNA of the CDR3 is TGTGCTAGCAGCCCTACCCGAGCGGGGGGAGAGACCCAGTACTTC. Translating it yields CASSPTRAGGETQYF.

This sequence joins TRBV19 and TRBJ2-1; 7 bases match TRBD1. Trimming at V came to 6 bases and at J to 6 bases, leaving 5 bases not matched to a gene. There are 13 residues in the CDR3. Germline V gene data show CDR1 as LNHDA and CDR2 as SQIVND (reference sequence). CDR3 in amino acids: CASRKTGINEQFF. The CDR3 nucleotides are TGTGCCAGTAGAAAGACAGGGATCAATGAGCAGTTCTTC.

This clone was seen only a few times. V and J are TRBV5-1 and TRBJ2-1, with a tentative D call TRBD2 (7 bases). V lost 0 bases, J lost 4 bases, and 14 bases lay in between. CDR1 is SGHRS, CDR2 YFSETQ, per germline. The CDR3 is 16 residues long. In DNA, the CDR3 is TGCGCCAGCAGCTTGGCCCTTGCGGGGGCATACAATGAGCAGTTCTTC. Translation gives CASSLALAGAYNEQFF.

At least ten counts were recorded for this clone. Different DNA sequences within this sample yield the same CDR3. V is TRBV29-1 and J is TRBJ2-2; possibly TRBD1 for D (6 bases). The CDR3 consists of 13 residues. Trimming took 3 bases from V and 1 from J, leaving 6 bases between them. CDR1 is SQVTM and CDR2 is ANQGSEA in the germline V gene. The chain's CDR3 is CSVDRGNTGELFF. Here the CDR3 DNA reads TGCAGCGTTGACAGGGGGAACACCGGGGAGCTGTTTTTT.

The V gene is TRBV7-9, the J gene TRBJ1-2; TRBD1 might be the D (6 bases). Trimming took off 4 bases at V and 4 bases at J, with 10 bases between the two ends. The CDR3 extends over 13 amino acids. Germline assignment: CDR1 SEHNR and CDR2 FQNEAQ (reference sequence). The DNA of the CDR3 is TGTGCCAGCAGCTCGAACAGGGTCTATGGCTACACCTTC. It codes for CASSSNRVYGYTF.

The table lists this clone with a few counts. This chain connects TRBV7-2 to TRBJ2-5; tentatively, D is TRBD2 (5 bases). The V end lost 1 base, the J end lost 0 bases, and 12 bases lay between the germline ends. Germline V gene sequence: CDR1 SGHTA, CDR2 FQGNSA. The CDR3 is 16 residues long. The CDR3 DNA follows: TGTGCCAGCAGCTTAGATTACGGGAACCACCAAGAGACCCAGTACTTC. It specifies CASSLDYGNHQETQYF.

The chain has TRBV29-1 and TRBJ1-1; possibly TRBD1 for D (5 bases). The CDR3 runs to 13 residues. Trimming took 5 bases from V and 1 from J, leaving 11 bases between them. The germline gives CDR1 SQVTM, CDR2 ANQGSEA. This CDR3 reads CSVTRAQNTEAFF. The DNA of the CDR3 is TGCAGCGTTACCAGGGCGCAGAACACTGAAGCTTTCTTT.

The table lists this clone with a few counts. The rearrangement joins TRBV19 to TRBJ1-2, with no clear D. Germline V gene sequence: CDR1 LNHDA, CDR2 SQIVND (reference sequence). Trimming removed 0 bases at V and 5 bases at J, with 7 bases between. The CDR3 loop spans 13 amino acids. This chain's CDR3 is CASSIDVRYGYTF. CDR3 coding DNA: TGTGCCAGTAGTATAGATGTCAGATATGGCTACACCTTC.

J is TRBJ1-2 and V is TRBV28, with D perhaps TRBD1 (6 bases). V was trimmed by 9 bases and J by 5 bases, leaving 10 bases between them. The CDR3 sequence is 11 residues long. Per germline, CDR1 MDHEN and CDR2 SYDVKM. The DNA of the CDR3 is TGTGCCAGTCAGGGGTTTTATGGCTACACCTTC. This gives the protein CASQGFYGYTF.

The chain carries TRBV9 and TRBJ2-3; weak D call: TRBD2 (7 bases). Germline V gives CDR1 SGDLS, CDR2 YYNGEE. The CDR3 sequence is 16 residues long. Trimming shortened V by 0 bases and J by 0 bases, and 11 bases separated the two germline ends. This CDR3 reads CASSVEGGPSTDTQYF. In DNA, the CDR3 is TGTGCCAGCAGCGTAGAGGGGGGGCCGAGCACAGATACGCAGTATTTT.

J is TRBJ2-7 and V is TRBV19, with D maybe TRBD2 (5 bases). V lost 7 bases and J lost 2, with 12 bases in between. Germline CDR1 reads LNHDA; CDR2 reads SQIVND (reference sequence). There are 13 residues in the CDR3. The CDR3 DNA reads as TGTGCCAGTAACCCGGACGGGGCCTACGAGCAGTACTTC. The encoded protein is CASNPDGAYEQYF.

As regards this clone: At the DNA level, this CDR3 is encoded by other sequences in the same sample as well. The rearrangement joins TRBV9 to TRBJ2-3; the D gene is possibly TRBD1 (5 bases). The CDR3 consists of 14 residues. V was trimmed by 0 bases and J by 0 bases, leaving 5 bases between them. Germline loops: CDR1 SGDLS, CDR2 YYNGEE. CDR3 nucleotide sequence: TGTGCCAGCAGCGTAGCAGGGAGCACAGATACGCAGTATTTT. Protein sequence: CASSVAGSTDTQYF.

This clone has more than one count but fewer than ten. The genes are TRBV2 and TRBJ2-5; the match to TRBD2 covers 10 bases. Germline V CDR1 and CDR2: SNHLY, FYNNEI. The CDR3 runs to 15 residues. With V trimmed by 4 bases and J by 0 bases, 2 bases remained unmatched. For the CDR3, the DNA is TGTGCCAGCAGTGGGACTAGCGGATACCAAGAGACCCAGTACTTC. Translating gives CASSGTSGYQETQYF. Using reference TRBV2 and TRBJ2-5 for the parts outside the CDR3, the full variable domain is EPEVTQTPSHQVTQMGQEVILRCVPISNHLYFYWYRQILGQKVEFLVSFYNNEISEKSEIFDDQFSVERPDGSNFTLKIRSTKLEDSAMYFCASSGTSGYQETQYFGPGTRLLVL.

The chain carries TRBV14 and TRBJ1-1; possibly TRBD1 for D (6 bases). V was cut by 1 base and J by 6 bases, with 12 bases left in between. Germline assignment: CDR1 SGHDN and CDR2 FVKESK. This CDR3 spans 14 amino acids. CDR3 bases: TGTGCCAGCAGCCAAGGGACAGTGCGCGCTGAAGCTTTCTTT. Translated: CASSQGTVRAEAFF.

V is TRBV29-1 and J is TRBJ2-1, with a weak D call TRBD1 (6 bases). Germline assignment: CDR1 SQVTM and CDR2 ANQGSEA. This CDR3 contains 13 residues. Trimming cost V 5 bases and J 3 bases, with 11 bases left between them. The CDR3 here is CSVRGSNYNEQFF. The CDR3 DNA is TGCAGCGTTAGGGGGTCGAACTACAATGAGCAGTTCTTC.

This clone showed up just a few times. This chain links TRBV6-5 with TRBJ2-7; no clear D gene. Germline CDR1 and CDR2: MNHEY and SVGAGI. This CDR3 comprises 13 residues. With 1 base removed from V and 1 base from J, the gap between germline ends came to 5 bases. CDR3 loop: CASSYWQSYEQYF. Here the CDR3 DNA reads TGTGCCAGCAGTTACTGGCAGTCCTACGAGCAGTACTTC.

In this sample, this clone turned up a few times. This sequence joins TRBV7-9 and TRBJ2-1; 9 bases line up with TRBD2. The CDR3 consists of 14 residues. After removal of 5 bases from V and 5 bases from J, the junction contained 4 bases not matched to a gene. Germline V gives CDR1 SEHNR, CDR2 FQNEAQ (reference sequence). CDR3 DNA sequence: TGTGCCAGCAGCCCCTGGACTAGCGACAATGAGCAGTTCTTC. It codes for CASSPWTSDNEQFF.

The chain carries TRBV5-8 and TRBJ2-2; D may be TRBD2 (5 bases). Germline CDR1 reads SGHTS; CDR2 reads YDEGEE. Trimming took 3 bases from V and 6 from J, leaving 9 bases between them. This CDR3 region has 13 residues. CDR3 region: CASSWSGAGELFF. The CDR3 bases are TGTGCCAGCAGCTGGTCCGGGGCCGGGGAGCTGTTTTTT.

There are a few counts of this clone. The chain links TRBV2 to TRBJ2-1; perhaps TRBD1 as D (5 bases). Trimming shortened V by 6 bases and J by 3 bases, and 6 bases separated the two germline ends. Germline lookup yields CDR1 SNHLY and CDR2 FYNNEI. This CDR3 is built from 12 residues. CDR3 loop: CASSRVYNEQFF. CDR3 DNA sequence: TGTGCCAGCAGCAGGGTCTACAATGAGCAGTTCTTC.

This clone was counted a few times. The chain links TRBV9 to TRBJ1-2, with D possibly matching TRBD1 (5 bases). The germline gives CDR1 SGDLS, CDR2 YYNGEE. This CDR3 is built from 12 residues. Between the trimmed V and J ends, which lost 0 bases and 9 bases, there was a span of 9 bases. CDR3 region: CASSVVGHSYTF. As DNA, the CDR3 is TGTGCCAGCAGCGTAGTCGGACATAGCTACACCTTC.

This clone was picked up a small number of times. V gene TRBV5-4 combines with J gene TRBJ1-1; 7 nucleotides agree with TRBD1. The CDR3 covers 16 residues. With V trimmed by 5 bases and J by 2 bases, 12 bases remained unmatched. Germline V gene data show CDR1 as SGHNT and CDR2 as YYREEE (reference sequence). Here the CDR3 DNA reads TGTGCCAGCAGACTGGACTTGGACAGGCGAAACACTGAAGCTTTCTTT. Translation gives CASRLDLDRRNTEAFF.

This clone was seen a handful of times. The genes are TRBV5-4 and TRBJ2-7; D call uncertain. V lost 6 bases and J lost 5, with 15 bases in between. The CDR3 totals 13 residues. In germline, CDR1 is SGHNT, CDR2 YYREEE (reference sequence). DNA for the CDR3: TGTGCCAGCACGCGCGATCCCCAGGACGAGCAGTACTTC. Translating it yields CASTRDPQDEQYF.

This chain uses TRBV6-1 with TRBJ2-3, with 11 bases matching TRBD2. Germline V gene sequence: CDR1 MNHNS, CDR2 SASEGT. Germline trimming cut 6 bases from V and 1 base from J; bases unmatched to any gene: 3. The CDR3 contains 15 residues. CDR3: CASSLLAGGTDTQYF. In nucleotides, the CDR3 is TGTGCCAGCAGCTTACTAGCGGGGGGCACAGATACGCAGTATTTT.

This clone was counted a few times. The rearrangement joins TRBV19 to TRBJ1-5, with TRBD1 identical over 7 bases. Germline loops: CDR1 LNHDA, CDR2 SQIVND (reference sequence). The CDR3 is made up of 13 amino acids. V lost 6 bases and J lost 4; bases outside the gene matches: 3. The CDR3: CASRTTGNQPQHF. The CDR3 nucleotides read TGTGCCAGTAGGACGACAGGGAATCAGCCCCAGCATTTT.

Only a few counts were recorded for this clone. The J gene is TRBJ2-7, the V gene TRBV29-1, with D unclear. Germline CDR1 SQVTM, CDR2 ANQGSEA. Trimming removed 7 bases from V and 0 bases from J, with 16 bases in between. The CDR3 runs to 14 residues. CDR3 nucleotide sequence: TGCAGCGCAGGAAGTACGGCGAGCTCCTACGAGCAGTACTTC. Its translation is CSAGSTASSYEQYF.